The 26 T cell receptor beta chains listed next were all sequenced from one sample in a study of blood T cell repertoires in COVID-19. Assay used: immunoSEQ multiplex PCR; TCRdb lists only in-frame clones, some missing. The sample has more than 150,000 clones; 75% to 85% are singletons. Input material: peripheral blood. The receptors were sampled from a woman older than 75 with COVID-19, enrolled during active disease.

The CDR3 DNA follows: TGCGCCAGCAGCCAAGAAAACAGGATCCTTTATGGCTACACCTTC. Protein product: CASSQENRILYGYTF. This sequence joins TRBV4-1 and TRBJ1-2, with D tentatively TRBD1 (5 bases). The CDR3 loop spans 15 amino acids. V lost 0 bases and J lost 5, with 13 bases in between. CDR1 and CDR2 from the germline V gene are MGHRA and YSYEKL.

The chain employs TRBV21-1 and TRBJ1-2; TRBD1 is the table's D call and was not checked against the DNA. TRBV21-1 is noted as a pseudogene. This CDR3 contains 16 residues. Written as DNA, the CDR3 is TGTGCCAGCAGCAAAGCGGGCACGGCCGCTAACTATGGCTACACCTTC. Translating it yields CASSKAGTAANYGYTF.

This sequence joins TRBV7-2 and TRBJ1-3; 7 bases line up with TRBD1. The V gene's germline CDR1 is SGHTA and CDR2 FQGNSA. V lost 5 bases, J lost 1 base, and 8 bases stayed unmatched. The CDR3 length is 16 residues. This chain's CDR3 is CASSTTGLRSGNTIYF. The CDR3 nucleotides are TGTGCCAGCAGCACGACAGGGCTGAGGTCTGGAAACACCATATATTTT.

The gene calls are TRBV11-3 and TRBJ2-1; perhaps TRBD1 as D (6 bases). V lost 4 bases, J lost 3 bases, and 10 bases lay in between. This CDR3 region has 14 residues. Germline V gene data show CDR1 as SGHNT and CDR2 as YENEEA. This CDR3 reads CASSYGTNYNEQFF. For the CDR3, the DNA is TGTGCCAGCAGCTACGGGACAAACTACAATGAGCAGTTCTTC.

The chain is built from TRBV6-1 and TRBJ2-1; possibly TRBD1 for D (5 bases). V gave up 2 bases and J gave up 4 bases, with 15 bases separating them. Germline values: CDR1 MNHNS, CDR2 SASEGT. The CDR3 runs 16 residues. DNA of the CDR3: TGTGCCAGCAGTGAATTATCCGGACATCCATACAATGAGCAGTTCTTC. Protein: CASSELSGHPYNEQFF.

V is TRBV4-3 and J is TRBJ2-7, with TRBD2 as a possible D gene (7 bases). This CDR3 has 15 amino acids. The germline V and J ends were trimmed by 4 bases and 6 bases, with 19 bases remaining between them. Germline-derived CDR1 and CDR2 are LGHNA and YSLEER. The CDR3 nucleotides are TGCGCCAGCAGCCCTCAGCCGGGGGGCGGGGGCGAGCAGTACTTC. Translated: CASSPQPGGGGEQYF.

V and J are TRBV4-1 and TRBJ1-6; no clear D. The ends were cut back, 1 base at V and 6 bases at J, with 10 bases in the middle. The CDR3 consists of 15 residues. The germline V gene encodes CDR1 MGHRA and CDR2 YSYEKL. The CDR3 region has the DNA TGCGCCAGCAGCCAAGGACCGGGAAGTAATTCACCCCTCCACTTT. Amino acid sequence: CASSQGPGSNSPLHF.

The chain employs TRBV10-3 and TRBJ2-7; TRBD2 agrees at 9 bases. Germline loops: CDR1 ENHRY, CDR2 SYGVKD. The CDR3 is 15 amino acids. V was clipped by 10 bases and J by 3 bases; unmatched bases: 13. In DNA, the CDR3 is TGTGCCACCCGGGCGTCGACTAGCGGAGGCTACGAGCAGTACTTC. Its protein product is CATRASTSGGYEQYF.

V usage is TRBV27 and J usage is TRBJ2-6; a possible D gene is TRBD2 (5 bases). Germline CDR1 MNHEY, CDR2 SMNVEV (reference sequence). CDR3 length equals 15 residues. The V and J ends lost 5 bases and 2 bases respectively, with 10 bases between them. In DNA, the CDR3 is TGTGCCAGCAGTCCAACGGGGACTGGGGCCAACGTCCTGACTTTC. Its protein product is CASSPTGTGANVLTF.

The V gene is TRBV7-9, the J gene TRBJ1-2; 9 nucleotides align to TRBD1. After removal of 2 bases from V and 8 bases from J, the junction contained 15 bases not matched to a gene. The CDR3 spans 17 residues. Germline CDR1 is SEHNR and CDR2 is FQNEAQ (reference sequence). DNA for the CDR3: TGTGCCAGCAGCTTACAGAGCTCCGGGACAGGGCTGGGGGGCTACACCTTC. Protein sequence: CASSLQSSGTGLGGYTF.

CDR3 nucleotide sequence: TGTGCCAGCAGCTTAGGGAACCCTAGAACCAATTCACCCCTCCACTTT. As protein: CASSLGNPRTNSPLHF. The rearrangement links TRBV13 to TRBJ1-6; D is uncertain. CDR3 size: 16 residues. Germline assignment: CDR1 PRHDT and CDR2 FYEKMQ (reference sequence). Trimming left V 0 bases short and J 7 bases short, with 13 bases between.

This clone was observed a single time. This chain uses TRBV5-4 with TRBJ2-1; D not certain. The germline CDR1 and CDR2 sequences are SGHNT and YYREEE (reference sequence). The length of the CDR3 is 14 residues. The V end was cut by 3 bases, the J end by 0 bases, with 7 bases between. CDR3 amino acids: CASSSAGSYNEQFF. The CDR3, as DNA: TGTGCCAGCAGCTCCGCAGGCTCCTACAATGAGCAGTTCTTC.

CDR3 in amino acids: CASRSQGNYGYTF. In DNA, the CDR3 is TGTGCCAGCCGGAGCCAGGGGAACTATGGCTACACCTTC. V gene TRBV6-5 combines with J gene TRBJ1-2; D perhaps matches TRBD1 (6 bases). The CDR3 is 13 amino acids. Germline V lookup: CDR1 MNHEY, CDR2 SVGAGI. Trimming cost V 8 bases and J 2 bases, with 12 bases left between them.

V is TRBV30 and J is TRBJ2-1; maybe TRBD1 (6 bases). V gave up 3 bases and J gave up 7 bases, with 16 bases separating them. CDR3 length equals 14 residues. Germline V CDR1 and CDR2: GTSNPN, SVGIG (reference sequence). The CDR3 DNA reads TGTGCCTGGAGCTCAGGGGTCGTGTCGAATGAGCAGTTCTTC. Translation gives CAWSSGVVSNEQFF.

The V call is TRBV6-2 or TRBV6-3, the J call TRBJ2-7, with 9 bases aligning to TRBD1. V gave up 6 bases and J gave up 4 bases; unmatched junction bases: 13. There are 16 residues in the CDR3. Germline V lookup: CDR1 MNHEY, CDR2 SVGEGT. CDR3 nucleotides: TGTGCCAGCAGCCCTATCCCCGGGACAGGGCTGTACGAGCAGTACTTC. As protein: CASSPIPGTGLYEQYF.

The rearrangement links TRBV7-2 to TRBJ2-7; D is unclear. This CDR3 is built from 13 residues. Per the germline V gene, CDR1 is SGHTA and CDR2 is FQGNSA. V was shortened by 5 bases and J by 4 bases, with 12 bases between the two germline ends. The CDR3 reads CASSTSSRYEQYF. CDR3 bases: TGTGCCAGCAGCACCTCTAGTAGGTACGAGCAGTACTTC.

J is TRBJ1-2 and V is TRBV4-3, with 9 bases aligning to TRBD1. There are 16 residues in the CDR3. Looked up from germline, CDR1 is LGHNA and CDR2 is YSLEER. V shed 2 bases and J 1 base; nucleotides not matched to a gene: 5. The CDR3 spells CASSQPSGQGNYGYTF. The CDR3 coding sequence is TGCGCCAGCAGCCAACCCTCGGGACAGGGTAACTATGGCTACACCTTC.

This chain connects TRBV7-9 to TRBJ1-1; 7 bases line up with TRBD1. The CDR3 runs 15 residues. V lost 0 bases, J lost 6 bases, and 7 bases stayed unmatched. From germline, CDR1 is SEHNR and CDR2 FQNEAQ (reference sequence). Here the CDR3 reads CASSLASGGGPEAFF. Written as DNA, the CDR3 is TGTGCCAGCAGCTTAGCGTCAGGGGGAGGACCTGAAGCTTTCTTT.

The genes are TRBV30 and TRBJ2-3; 8 nucleotides align to TRBD2. Germline V CDR1 and CDR2: GTSNPN, SVGIG (reference sequence). Trimming removed 3 bases from V and 4 bases from J; junction bases left unmatched: 6. CDR3 length equals 14 residues. CDR3 in amino acids: CAWSVGGASDTQYF. CDR3 bases: TGTGCCTGGAGCGTCGGGGGGGCTTCAGATACGCAGTATTTT.

The chain uses TRBV18 and TRBJ2-2, with TRBD2 matching 9 bases. The germline gives CDR1 KGHSH, CDR2 LQKENI. The CDR3 totals 18 residues. V trimming: 3 bases; J trimming: 3 bases; junction bases outside the gene matches: 11. The CDR3 is CASSPGLATSGYTGELFF. The CDR3 DNA reads as TGTGCCAGCTCACCCGGACTGGCGACTAGCGGATACACCGGGGAGCTGTTTTTT. The variable domain in full, completed from reference TRBV18 and TRBJ2-2, reads NAGVMQNPRHLVRRRGQEARLRCSPMKGHSHVYWYRQLPEEGLKFMVYLQKENIIDESGMPKERFSAEFPKEGPSILRIQQVVRGDSAAYFCASSPGLATSGYTGELFFGEGSRLTVL.

V usage is TRBV29-1 and J usage is TRBJ1-3; D unresolved. V dropped 4 bases and J dropped 0 bases, with 7 bases sitting between them. The CDR3 is 13 residues long. In germline, CDR1 is SQVTM, CDR2 ANQGSEA. The CDR3 nucleotides are TGCAGCGTTGGGCAGAACTCTGGAAACACCATATATTTT. It yields the protein CSVGQNSGNTIYF.

The chain employs TRBV5-1 and TRBJ2-7; 8 bases agree with TRBD2. Unmatched junction bases numbered 9, after V lost 0 bases and J lost 1 base. This CDR3 has 17 residues. Germline assignment: CDR1 SGHRS and CDR2 YFSETQ. For the CDR3, the DNA is TGCGCCAGCAGCTTGGGCCCCACTAGCGGAACTTCCTACGAGCAGTACTTC. Residues: CASSLGPTSGTSYEQYF.

This chain uses TRBV28 with TRBJ1-1, with 9 bases lining up with TRBD1. Germline V gene data show CDR1 as MDHEN and CDR2 as SYDVKM. With 8 bases clipped from V and 10 bases from J, the junction kept 11 bases outside the gene matches. There are 13 residues in the CDR3. The CDR3: CASHLTGGGRAFF. CDR3 nucleotides: TGTGCCAGCCATCTGACAGGGGGGGGACGAGCTTTCTTT. Supplemented by reference TRBV28 and TRBJ1-1, the full variable domain reads DVKVTQSSRYLVKRTGEKVFLECVQDMDHENMFWYRQDPGLGLRLIYFSYDVKMKEKGDIPEGYSVSREKKERFSLILESASTNQTSMYLCASHLTGGGRAFFGQGTRLTVV.

This clone has just a few counts. The gene calls are TRBV20-1 and TRBJ1-2; no clear D gene. CDR3 size: 17 residues. V lost 3 bases and J 3 bases, leaving 23 bases between the germline ends. Germline V gene lookup returns CDR1 DFQATT and CDR2 SNEGSKA (reference sequence). CDR3 DNA sequence: TGCAGTGCTAGTTCCACCCCTCGACACGGGAGCGACTATGGCTACACCTTC. Translated, it gives CSASSTPRHGSDYGYTF.

J is TRBJ2-3 and V is TRBV23-1; D call uncertain. TRBV23-1 carries the ORF label, with uncertain function. The CDR3 extends over 15 amino acids. Trimming removed 2 bases from V and 4 bases from J, with 13 bases in between. CDR3 sequence reads: CASSQTRMGPDTQYF. The CDR3 coding sequence is TGCGCCAGCAGTCAAACCCGTATGGGCCCAGATACGCAGTATTTT.

This clone was observed once. The chain carries TRBV4-2 and TRBJ2-7, with D possibly matching TRBD1 (6 bases). The germline V and J ends were trimmed by 4 bases and 2 bases, with 15 bases remaining between them. The germline V gene has CDR1 LGHNA and CDR2 YNFKEQ. CDR3 length: 15 residues. CDR3 in amino acids: CASSLSSDSTYEQYF. The CDR3 coding sequence is TGTGCCAGCAGCCTCTCTTCGGACAGTACCTACGAGCAGTACTTC.